This T cell receptor beta chain was sequenced in a study of graft-versus-host responses after intestinal transplantation. Study information: Recipients across the board were started on anti-thymocyte globulin induction, then kept on tacrolimus and steroids for two to four years.

Investigators treated the graft tissue so that it released intraepithelial and lamina propria lymphocytes. Profiling relied on immunoSEQ multiplex PCR, and the TCRdb table lists in-frame clones only, not all of them. The sample has 15,000 or so clones, under 80% seen once. Comment on this clone: Its target is unknown.

General study findings and limits: Present in recipient marrow, GvH clones included some that appeared first in ileum or blood.

The V end was cut by 3 bases, the J end by 0 bases, with 12 bases between. CDR3 size: 16 residues. CDR1 and CDR2 from the germline V gene are SNHLY and FYNNEI. The chain uses TRBV2 and TRBJ1-3, with D possibly being TRBD1 (6 bases). The sequence came from a human patient who received an intestinal transplant, so some T cells may come from the graft donor. Sequences were derived from ileum tissue, sampled less than 700 days after intestinal transplantation. This CDR3 reads CASSETGWGSGNTIYF. Here the CDR3 DNA reads TGTGCCAGCAGTGAGACAGGTTGGGGCTCTGGAAACACCATATATTTT.